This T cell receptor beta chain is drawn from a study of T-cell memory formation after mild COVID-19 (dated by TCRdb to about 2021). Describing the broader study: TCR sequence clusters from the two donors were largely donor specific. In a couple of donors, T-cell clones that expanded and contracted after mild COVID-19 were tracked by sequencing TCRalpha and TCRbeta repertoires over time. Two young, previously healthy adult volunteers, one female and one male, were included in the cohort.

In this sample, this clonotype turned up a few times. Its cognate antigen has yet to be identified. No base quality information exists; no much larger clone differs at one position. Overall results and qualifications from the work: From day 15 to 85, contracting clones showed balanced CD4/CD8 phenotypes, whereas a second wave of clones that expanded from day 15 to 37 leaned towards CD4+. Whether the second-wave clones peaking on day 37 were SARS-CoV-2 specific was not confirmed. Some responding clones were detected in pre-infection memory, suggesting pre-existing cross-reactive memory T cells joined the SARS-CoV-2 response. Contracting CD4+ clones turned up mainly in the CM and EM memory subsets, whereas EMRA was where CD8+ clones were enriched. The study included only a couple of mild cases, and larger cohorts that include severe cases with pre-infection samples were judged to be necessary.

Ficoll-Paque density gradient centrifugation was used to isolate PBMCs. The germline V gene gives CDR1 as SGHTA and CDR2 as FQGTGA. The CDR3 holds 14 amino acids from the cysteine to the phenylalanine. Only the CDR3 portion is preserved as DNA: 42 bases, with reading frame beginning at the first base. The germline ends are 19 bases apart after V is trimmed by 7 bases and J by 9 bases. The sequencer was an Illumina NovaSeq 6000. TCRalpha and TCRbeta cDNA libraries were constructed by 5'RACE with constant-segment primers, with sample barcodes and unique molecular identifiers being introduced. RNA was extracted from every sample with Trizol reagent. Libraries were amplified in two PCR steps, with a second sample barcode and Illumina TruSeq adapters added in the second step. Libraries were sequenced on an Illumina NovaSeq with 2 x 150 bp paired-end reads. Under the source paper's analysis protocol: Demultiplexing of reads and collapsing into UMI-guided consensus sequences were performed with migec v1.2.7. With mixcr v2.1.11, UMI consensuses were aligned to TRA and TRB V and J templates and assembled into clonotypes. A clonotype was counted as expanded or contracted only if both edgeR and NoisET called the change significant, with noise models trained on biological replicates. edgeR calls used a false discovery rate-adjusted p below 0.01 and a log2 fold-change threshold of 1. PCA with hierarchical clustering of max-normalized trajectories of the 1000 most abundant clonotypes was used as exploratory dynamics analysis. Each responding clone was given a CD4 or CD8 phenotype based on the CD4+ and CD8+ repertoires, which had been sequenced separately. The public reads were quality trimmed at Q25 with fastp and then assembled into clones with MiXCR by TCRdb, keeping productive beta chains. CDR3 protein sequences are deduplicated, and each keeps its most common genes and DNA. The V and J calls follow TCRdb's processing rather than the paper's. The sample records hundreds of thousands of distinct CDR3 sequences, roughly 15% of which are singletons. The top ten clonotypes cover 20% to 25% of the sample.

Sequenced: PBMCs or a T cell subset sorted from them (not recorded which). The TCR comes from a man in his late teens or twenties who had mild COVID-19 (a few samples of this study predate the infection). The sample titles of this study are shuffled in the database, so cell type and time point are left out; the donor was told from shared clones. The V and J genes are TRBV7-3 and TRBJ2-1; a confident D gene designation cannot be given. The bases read TGTGCCAGCATGCTAGGTGTGGGGTTAAGTGAGCAGTTCTTC. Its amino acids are CASMLGVGLSEQFF. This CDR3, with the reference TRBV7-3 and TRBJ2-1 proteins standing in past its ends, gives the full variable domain GAGVSQTPSNKVTEKGKYVELRCDPISGHTALYWYRQSLGQGPEFLIYFQGTGAADDSGLPNDRFFAVRPEGSVSTLKIQRTERGDSAVYLCASMLGVGLSEQFFGPGTRLTVL.